The 17 T cell receptor beta chains below were found in one sample sequenced in a study of regulatory T cells in long-lasting Graves disease. According to the study, TCR beta libraries were built with iRepertoire HTBI primers and CDR3-region Arm-PCR. TCRdb passed the multiplex PCR reads through MiXCR, listing each CDR3 protein once. The sample shows 450,000 to 600,000 distinct CDR3 sequences, approximately 13% of them seen only once. Time point indicated: newly diagnosed GD, antithyroid drugs for less than 3 months. Preparation of the TCR library used RNA extracted from PBMCs. The data were also submitted as part of a second study, on T cells in Graves' hyperthyroidism and ophthalmopathy.

Sequencing was performed on peripheral blood mononuclear cells (PBMCs), taken at new diagnosis, from a patient treated with antithyroid drugs. All receptors come from a man aged 25-45 years with Graves disease.

This clonotype was recorded many times. V usage is TRBV20-1 and J usage is TRBJ2-3, with 12 bases that match TRBD2. CDR1 DFQATT and CDR2 SNEGSKA come from the germline V gene (reference sequence). This CDR3 is built from 14 residues. V dropped 2 bases and J dropped 8; count of bases not matched to a gene: 5. CDR3 protein: CSARLAGGPFTQYF. The CDR3 DNA sequence: TGCAGTGCTAGACTAGCGGGAGGGCCGTTTACGCAGTATTTT.

This clonotype was detected ten times or more. The J gene is TRBJ1-5, the V gene TRBV11-2; possibly TRBD1 for D (6 bases). Trimming removed 4 bases at V and 5 bases at J, with 12 bases between. The germline V gene has CDR1 SGHAT and CDR2 FQNNGV. This CDR3 contains 14 residues. CDR3 amino acids: CASSSSRTDQPQHF. Here the CDR3 DNA reads TGTGCCAGCAGCTCATCTCGGACAGATCAGCCCCAGCATTTT.

This clonotype turned up a few times. A much larger clone is a single base away; this may be a read error. V and J are TRBV7-9 and TRBJ2-2, with D perhaps matching TRBD1 or TRBD2 (5 bases each). The V end lost 5 bases, the J end lost 3 bases, and 13 bases lay between the germline ends. The germline gives CDR1 SEHNR, CDR2 FQNEAQ (reference sequence). The CDR3 covers 15 residues. The CDR3 here is CASSPVGTYTGELFF. The CDR3 DNA reads TGTGCCAGCAGCCCAGTCGGGACGTACACCGGGGAGCTGTTTTTT. The whole variable domain, remainder taken from reference TRBV7-9 and TRBJ2-2, is DTGVSQNPRHKITKRGQNVTFRCDPISEHNRLYWYRQTLGQGPEFLTYFQNEAQLEKSRLLSDRFSAERPKGSFSTLEIQRTEQGDSAMYLCASSPVGTYTGELFFGEGSRLTVL.

This clonotype showed up just a few times. The chain carries TRBV20-1 and TRBJ2-1; 13 nucleotides align to TRBD2. Trimming removed 1 base from V and 14 bases from J; junction bases left unmatched: 8. Germline lookup yields CDR1 DFQATT and CDR2 SNEGSKA (reference sequence). This CDR3 is built from 14 residues. CDR3 nucleotide sequence: TGCAGTGCTAGAGTTGGGACTAGCGGGAAGGTGGAGTTCTTC. It is translated as CSARVGTSGKVEFF.

This clonotype was found many times. This chain links TRBV2 with TRBJ1-6; D is unresolved. CDR1 SNHLY and CDR2 FYNNEI come from the germline V gene. The CDR3 is made up of 15 amino acids. Trimming removed 8 bases from V and 7 bases from J, with 18 bases in between. CDR3 sequence: CASRKTAERNSPLHF. CDR3 nucleotides: TGTGCCAGCCGCAAAACCGCGGAACGGAATTCACCCCTCCACTTT.

This clonotype has a count of ten or more. The CDR3, as DNA: TGCGCCAGCAGTGACGGTATAGGCCAGCCCCAGCATTTT. Translation: CASSDGIGQPQHF. The J gene is TRBJ1-5, the V gene TRBV10-1; D call uncertain. The V end was cut by 3 bases, the J end by 7 bases, with 10 bases between. The CDR3 is made up of 13 amino acids. CDR1 WNHNN and CDR2 SYGVQD come from the germline V gene (reference sequence).

Notes on this clonotype: This clone may be a read error of a much larger clone one base away. The chain is built from TRBV29-1 and TRBJ2-7, with no clear D. CDR1 is SQVTM, CDR2 ANQGSEA, per germline. The CDR3 is made up of 14 amino acids. The CDR3 bases are TGCGGCGTTGTTTTCGGGTCCGTTGGCTACGAGCAGTACTTC. Its protein product is CGVVFGSVGYEQYF.

Many counts were recorded for this clonotype. The chain uses TRBV2 and TRBJ1-5, with 8 bases identical to TRBD1. The CDR3 totals 14 residues. Per the germline V gene, CDR1 is SNHLY and CDR2 is FYNNEI. V shed 8 bases, J shed 4 bases, and the junction held 7 bases outside the gene matches. The CDR3 DNA follows: TGTGCCAGCGGAAGACAGGGGTTGAATCAGCCCCAGCATTTT. Protein sequence: CASGRQGLNQPQHF.

This clonotype came up many times. The genes are TRBV11-2 and TRBJ2-5; 9 bases align to TRBD1. Germline trimming cut 1 base from V and 2 bases from J; bases unmatched to any gene: 5. This CDR3 is built from 16 residues. From germline, CDR1 is SGHAT and CDR2 FQNNGV. The CDR3 is CASSLVGTGRQETQYF. CDR3 in DNA: TGTGCCAGCAGCTTAGTCGGGACAGGGAGGCAAGAGACCCAGTACTTC.

This clonotype was detected many times. DNA of the CDR3: TGTGCCAGCAGCCAACCAGGGACTACCCCTTTGGAGCAGTACTTC. The encoded protein is CASSQPGTTPLEQYF. The V gene is TRBV3-1, the J gene TRBJ2-7; 7 bases map to TRBD2. The length of the CDR3 is 15 residues. Germline V gene data show CDR1 as LGHDT and CDR2 as YNNKEL (reference sequence). Trimming removed 2 bases from V and 7 bases from J; junction bases left unmatched: 11.

This rearrangement joins TRBV27 to TRBJ2-3, with TRBD2 identical over 9 bases. Looked up from germline, CDR1 is MNHEY and CDR2 is SMNVEV (reference sequence). V was clipped by 6 bases and J by 2 bases; unmatched bases: 9. CDR3 length equals 16 residues. CDR3 bases: TGTGCCAGCAGGGCCGGGACTAGCCCACTCACAGATACGCAGTATTTT. This gives the protein CASRAGTSPLTDTQYF.

This clonotype was recorded a few times. This chain connects TRBV5-4 to TRBJ2-1; 13 bases map to TRBD2. The CDR3 consists of 15 residues. CDR1 and CDR2 (germline): SGHNT, YYREEE (reference sequence). The V segment lost 4 bases and the J segment 6 bases; nucleotides outside the gene matches: 4. The CDR3: CASSPTSGRTNEQFF. For the CDR3, the DNA is TGTGCCAGCAGCCCGACTAGCGGGAGGACCAATGAGCAGTTCTTC.

This clonotype was observed a few times. The V call is TRBV5-1, the J call TRBJ1-6, with unresolved D. CDR1 and CDR2 from the germline V gene are SGHRS and YFSETQ. V lost 5 bases, J lost 8 bases, and 14 bases lay in between. The CDR3 has 14 residues. The CDR3 sequence: CASRYGSGDSPLHF. The CDR3 region has the DNA TGCGCCAGCAGATACGGGTCTGGGGATTCACCCCTCCACTTT.

The chain links TRBV5-8 to TRBJ1-6; TRBD1 aligns across 12 bases. Germline V gives CDR1 SGHTS, CDR2 YDEGEE. V shed 5 bases and J 8 bases; nucleotides not matched to a gene: 11. CDR3 size: 17 residues. CDR3 region: CASRLHLGQGAYSPLHF. CDR3 bases: TGTGCCAGCAGATTGCACCTGGGACAGGGGGCGTATTCACCCCTCCACTTT.

The V call is TRBV7-2, the J call TRBJ1-2; D gene unclear. Germline CDR1 is SGHTA and CDR2 is FQGNSA. V dropped 2 bases and J dropped 9 bases, with 19 bases sitting between them. The CDR3 has 15 amino acids. As DNA, the CDR3 is TGTGCCAGCAGCTTAAAGATTGGATTCGGAGAGAGCTACACCTTC. This gives the protein CASSLKIGFGESYTF.

This clonotype was detected only a few times. The V and J genes are TRBV5-1 and TRBJ2-7; 7 nucleotides line up with TRBD2. This CDR3 spans 14 amino acids. V lost 1 base, J lost 6 bases, and 7 bases stayed unmatched. The V gene's germline CDR1 is SGHRS and CDR2 YFSETQ. Here the CDR3 DNA reads TGCGCCAGCAGCTTGCCCGGGGGGACCGGCGAGCAGTACTTC. Translated: CASSLPGGTGEQYF.

This clonotype appeared many times. V usage is TRBV6-1 and J usage is TRBJ2-3, with 8 positions matching TRBD2. CDR1 is MNHNS, CDR2 SASEGT, per germline. Unmatched junction bases numbered 8, after V lost 7 bases and J lost 2 bases. The CDR3 is 15 residues long. The CDR3 here is CASIESGGDTDTQYF. CDR3 nucleotides: TGTGCCAGCATAGAAAGCGGGGGAGACACAGATACGCAGTATTTT.